Following are 11 T cell receptor beta chains from one sample sequenced in a study of blood T cell repertoires in COVID-19. This table comes from immunoSEQ multiplex PCR, and its TCRdb copy is limited to in-frame clones, with some not included. The data contain 96,000 or so clones, approximately 90% of them singletons. The sample taken for sequencing was peripheral blood. Receptors originate from a human donor with COVID-19, enrolled during active disease. The donor label of this sample is uncertain.

This sequence joins TRBV5-6 and TRBJ2-7, with TRBD1 matching 9 bases. CDR1 is SGHDT, CDR2 YYEEEE, per germline. The CDR3 is made up of 16 amino acids. With V trimmed by 4 bases and J by 0 bases, 8 bases remained unmatched. The DNA of the CDR3 is TGTGCCAGCAGCATACCTACAGGGGGCAGCTCCTACGAGCAGTACTTC. As protein: CASSIPTGGSSYEQYF.

This clone occurred a few times. The chain is built from TRBV4-1 and TRBJ1-5; 8 bases map to TRBD1. Trimming cost V 5 bases and J 3 bases; bases outside gene matches: 3. In germline, CDR1 is MGHRA, CDR2 YSYEKL. CDR3 length: 14 residues. The CDR3 coding sequence is TGCGCCAGCAGCGCAGGGGGCTCCAATCAGCCCCAGCATTTT. Translation gives CASSAGGSNQPQHF.

V is TRBV28 and J is TRBJ2-1, with 10 bases fitting TRBD2. Losses at the gene ends were 6 bases for V and 9 bases for J; bases not matched to a gene: 11. The CDR3 runs 15 residues. Germline V lookup: CDR1 MDHEN, CDR2 SYDVKM. CDR3 nucleotides: TGTGCCAGCAGCCCCTCGGGACTAGCGCGGGTTGAGCAGTTCTTC. As protein: CASSPSGLARVEQFF.

This rearrangement joins TRBV2 to TRBJ2-7; TRBD1 matches at 8 bases. Trimming at V came to 4 bases and at J to 1 base, leaving 3 bases not matched to a gene. From germline, CDR1 is SNHLY and CDR2 FYNNEI. The CDR3 extends over 14 amino acids. CDR3 in amino acids: CASSARTGSYEQYF. CDR3 bases: TGTGCCAGCAGTGCACGGACAGGGTCCTACGAGCAGTACTTC.

J is TRBJ2-3 and V is TRBV27; TRBD1 matches at 7 bases. This CDR3 contains 17 residues. The J segment lost 0 bases and the V segment lost 6 bases, leaving 12 bases of the junction unmatched. Germline-derived CDR1 and CDR2 are MNHEY and SMNVEV (reference sequence). The CDR3 loop is CASRSQGVSPSTDTQYF. CDR3 sequence (DNA): TGTGCCAGCAGGTCCCAGGGGGTGAGCCCTAGCACAGATACGCAGTATTTT.

The genes are TRBV4-1 and TRBJ1-3; possibly TRBD1 for D (5 bases). This CDR3 contains 17 residues. Germline V gives CDR1 MGHRA, CDR2 YSYEKL. The ends were cut back, 4 bases at V and 3 bases at J, with 19 bases in the middle. The CDR3 coding sequence is TGCGCCAGCAGCCCTAGAGGCGGGGCGGGGCTTGGAAACACCATATATTTT. Its translation: CASSPRGGAGLGNTIYF.

This chain uses TRBV7-9 with TRBJ1-1; 8 nucleotides align to TRBD1. Trimming took 0 bases from V and 1 from J; bases not matched to a gene: 4. The CDR3 loop spans 16 amino acids. Germline assignment: CDR1 SEHNR and CDR2 FQNEAQ (reference sequence). CDR3 DNA sequence: TGTGCCAGCAGCTTAGCCTGGACAGGGCAGAACACTGAAGCTTTCTTT. Protein product: CASSLAWTGQNTEAFF.

This rearrangement joins TRBV6-1 to TRBJ2-1, with TRBD2 matching 7 bases. The CDR3 contains 15 residues. Trimming at V came to 0 bases and at J to 5 bases, leaving 4 bases not matched to a gene. CDR1 and CDR2 (germline): MNHNS, SASEGT. The CDR3 coding sequence is TGTGCCAGCAGTGAAGCAAGCGGGGCCAACAATGAGCAGTTCTTC. Its protein product is CASSEASGANNEQFF.

V gene TRBV12-3 or TRBV12-4 combines with J gene TRBJ2-7; a weak D match, TRBD2 (5 bases). V dropped 5 bases and J dropped 3 bases, with 11 bases sitting between them. This CDR3 is built from 13 residues. Here the CDR3 reads CASSQDSFYEQYF. In DNA form, the CDR3 reads TGTGCCAGCAGTCAGGACTCATTCTACGAGCAGTACTTC.

The gene calls are TRBV5-1 and TRBJ1-2, with 7 positions matching TRBD1. The CDR3 has 16 residues. V lost 0 bases to trimming and J lost 8 bases; unmatched junction nucleotides: 13. The germline gives CDR1 SGHRS, CDR2 YFSETQ. CDR3 residues: CASSLGSRGGSEGYTF. CDR3 nucleotides: TGCGCCAGCAGCTTGGGATCACGAGGGGGCTCTGAGGGCTACACCTTC.

The V gene is TRBV5-5, the J gene TRBJ2-7; no definite D call. Germline CDR1 SGHKS, CDR2 YYEKEE (reference sequence). The CDR3 is 13 amino acids. The germline V and J ends were trimmed by 3 bases and 1 base, with 8 bases remaining between them. CDR3 in amino acids: CASSSLKSYEQYF. The CDR3 nucleotides read TGTGCCAGCAGCTCCCTTAAATCCTACGAGCAGTACTTC.